This T cell receptor beta chain appears in the sequencing data of a study of T cell responses to AZD1222 COVID-19 vaccine. Produced via immunoSEQ multiplex PCR; TCRdb's table is partial and in-frame only. The data show under 50,000 clones, 75% to 90% seen once. The length of the CDR3 is 15 residues. With 2 bases removed from V and 0 bases from J, the gap between germline ends came to 10 bases. Germline V gives CDR1 LNHDA, CDR2 SQIVND (reference sequence). The starting material was peripheral blood, obtained 28 days after the second AZD1222 dose. The chain is built from TRBV19 and TRBJ1-2; perhaps TRBD1 as D (5 bases). The TCR was taken from an adult who received the AZD1222 COVID-19 vaccine. CDR3 in amino acids: CASSITTGANYGYTF. CDR3 nucleotides: TGTGCCAGTAGTATAACAACAGGAGCTAACTATGGCTACACCTTC.